These 25 T cell receptor beta chains were sequenced from one sample in a study of beta chain features in type 1 diabetes. The antigens these receptors bind are not known. Overall study findings and caveats: The study found moderately but significantly shorter TCRB CDR3s in all four CD4+ subsets of Type 1 diabetes patients.

The investigators reverse transcribed all of the isolated RNA, so they sequenced expressed TCRB transcripts. Some clones are missing from TCRdb's copy, which holds only in-frame ones; the method was immunoSEQ multiplex PCR. The repertoire holds under 300,000 clones, with 11% to 15% as singletons. Material: naive CD4+ T cells from blood. Source of these receptors: a young man with type 1 diabetes.

In its sample, this clone was seen a few times. The chain joins TRBV11-3 to TRBJ1-2; D gene ambiguous. The CDR3 totals 13 residues. CDR1 is SGHNT and CDR2 is YENEEA in the germline V gene. The V and J ends lost 5 bases and 0 bases respectively, with 7 bases between them. Written as DNA, the CDR3 is TGTGCCAGCAGCAATCAGGCTAACTATGGCTACACCTTC. This sequence encodes CASSNQANYGYTF.

Only a few counts were recorded for this clone. The V and J genes are TRBV25-1 and TRBJ2-3; D is perhaps TRBD2 (7 bases). The germline V gene has CDR1 MGHDK and CDR2 SYGVNS. V was trimmed by 7 bases and J by 0 bases, leaving 20 bases between them. The length of the CDR3 is 17 residues. The CDR3 region is CASTSLGRGGSTDTQYF. DNA of the CDR3: TGTGCCAGCACCTCCCTGGGAAGGGGGGGTAGCACAGATACGCAGTATTTT. Full variable domain (remainder filled in from reference TRBV25-1 and TRBJ2-3): EADIYQTPRYLVIGTGKKITLECSQTMGHDKMYWYQQDPGMELHLIHYSYGVNSTEKGDLSSESTVSRIRTEHFPLTLESARPSHTSQYLCASTSLGRGGSTDTQYFGPGTRLTVL.

The table lists this clone with a few counts. The chain uses TRBV10-3 and TRBJ1-1, with 9 bases identical to TRBD1. V shed 4 bases and J 6 bases; nucleotides not matched to a gene: 6. The CDR3 consists of 14 residues. In germline, CDR1 is ENHRY, CDR2 SYGVKD. The CDR3 DNA reads TGTGCCATCAGTGCCCTGACAGGGGGAGCTGAAGCTTTCTTT. Its protein product is CAISALTGGAEAFF.

This clone was picked up a small number of times. The V and J genes are TRBV15 and TRBJ1-2; D may be TRBD1 (6 bases). Trimming stripped 5 bases from V and 7 bases from J, with 14 bases between. In germline, CDR1 is LNHNV, CDR2 YYDKDF (reference sequence). The CDR3 length is 13 residues. Written as DNA, the CDR3 is TGTGCCACCAGCCAGAACAGGGAAGGTGGCTACACCTTC. This sequence encodes CATSQNREGGYTF.

This clone was seen only a few times. The chain carries TRBV14 and TRBJ2-7, with TRBD1 matching over 8 bases. Germline V lookup: CDR1 SGHDN, CDR2 FVKESK. The CDR3 length is 12 residues. Unmatched junction bases numbered 4, after V lost 6 bases and J lost 6 bases. In DNA, the CDR3 is TGTGCCAGCAGGCCAACAGGGGGCGAGCAGTACTTC. Amino acid sequence: CASRPTGGEQYF.

The rearrangement uses TRBV11-2 and TRBJ2-1, with D tentatively TRBD2 (6 bases). The CDR3 contains 15 residues. Germline CDR1 is SGHAT and CDR2 is FQNNGV. The V gene lost 4 bases and the J gene lost 5 bases, with 15 bases spanning the gap. DNA of the CDR3: TGTGCCAGCAGCTGGCGGGCGGGGTCCGACAATGAGCAGTTCTTC. Residues: CASSWRAGSDNEQFF.

The rearrangement joins TRBV15 to TRBJ1-5; 7 bases line up with TRBD1. Looked up from germline, CDR1 is LNHNV and CDR2 is YYDKDF (reference sequence). V was clipped by 5 bases and J by 3 bases; unmatched bases: 7. The CDR3 extends over 15 amino acids. The CDR3 here is CATSGRDSINQPQHF. CDR3 in DNA: TGTGCCACCAGCGGCAGGGACAGTATCAATCAGCCCCAGCATTTT.

This sequence joins TRBV2 and TRBJ1-5; 9 nucleotides line up with TRBD1. CDR3 length: 14 residues. Germline V gene data show CDR1 as SNHLY and CDR2 as FYNNEI. Losses at the gene ends were 4 bases for V and 2 bases for J; bases not matched to a gene: 0. The CDR3 here is CASSGDRGNQPQHF. CDR3 coding DNA: TGTGCCAGCAGTGGGGACAGGGGCAATCAGCCCCAGCATTTT.

The chain recombines TRBV7-8 with TRBJ2-1; the match to TRBD1 covers 8 bases. Germline V lookup: CDR1 SGHVS, CDR2 FQNEAQ. J lost 5 bases, V lost 5 bases, and 11 bases had no gene match. This CDR3 region has 16 residues. The CDR3 loop reads CASSGFGQGADNEQFF. The CDR3 DNA reads as TGTGCCAGCAGCGGGTTCGGGCAGGGGGCAGACAATGAGCAGTTCTTC.

This clone has only a few counts. The V gene is TRBV9, the J gene TRBJ1-1; 9 bases agree with TRBD1. CDR3 size: 15 residues. The ends lost 2 bases at V and 5 bases at J; junction bases unmatched: 7. CDR1 and CDR2 from the germline V gene are SGDLS and YYNGEE. The CDR3 is CASSVEGQGETEAFF. Here the CDR3 DNA reads TGTGCCAGCAGCGTTGAGGGACAGGGTGAAACTGAAGCTTTCTTT. Full variable domain (rest looked up from reference TRBV9 and TRBJ1-1): DSGVTQTPKHLITATGQRVTLRCSPRSGDLSVYWYQQSLDQGLQFLIQYYNGEERAKGNILERFSAQQFPDLHSELNLSSLELGDSALYFCASSVEGQGETEAFFGQGTRLTVV.

V and J are TRBV2 and TRBJ2-1; TRBD1 matches at 7 bases. CDR3 size: 11 residues. J was trimmed by 8 bases and V by 10 bases; bases with no gene match: 5. Germline V gene lookup returns CDR1 SNHLY and CDR2 FYNNEI. CDR3 sequence (DNA): TGTGCCAAAGGGGGCATCGATGAGCAGTTCTTC. This codes for CAKGGIDEQFF.

In regard to this clone: A read error may produce the germline difference seen at one junction end. The rearrangement uses TRBV29-1 and TRBJ2-1; possible D gene TRBD2, 5 bases. CDR1 SQVTM and CDR2 ANQGSEA come from the germline V gene. This CDR3 is built from 13 residues. The CDR3 sequence: CSVVGKSYKEQFF. The CDR3, as DNA: TGCAGCGTGGTCGGGAAGTCCTACAAGGAGCAGTTCTTC.

The V and J genes are TRBV5-1 and TRBJ2-5, with D maybe TRBD2 (5 bases). Trimming stripped 3 bases from V and 5 bases from J, with 17 bases between. This CDR3 spans 15 amino acids. CDR1 is SGHRS and CDR2 is YFSETQ in the germline V gene. CDR3 nucleotides: TGCGCCAGCAGCTCGATGGGCCAAGGCGGGGAGACCCAGTACTTC. This codes for CASSSMGQGGETQYF.

This clone was recorded a few times. This sequence joins TRBV7-9 and TRBJ2-6; no reliable D call. The germline V gene encodes CDR1 SEHNR and CDR2 FQNEAQ (reference sequence). This CDR3 contains 15 residues. V lost 4 bases to trimming and J lost 0 bases, with 7 bases between them. For the CDR3, the DNA is TGTGCCAGCAGCTCTCCGGGCTCTGGGGCCAACGTCCTGACTTTC. It encodes CASSSPGSGANVLTF.

In its sample, this clone was seen a few times. V usage is TRBV19 and J usage is TRBJ2-1; TRBD1 matches 12 bases. This CDR3 comprises 14 residues. Germline V gene sequence: CDR1 LNHDA, CDR2 SQIVND (reference sequence). Unmatched junction bases numbered 11, after V lost 7 bases and J lost 13 bases. The CDR3 nucleotides read TGTGCCAGTACCGGGACAGGGGGCGCGGGGCGCCAGTTCTTC. Translated, it gives CASTGTGGAGRQFF.

In this sample, this clone turned up a few times. The chain links TRBV27 to TRBJ1-2; 11 bases match TRBD1. The CDR3 has 13 amino acids. V was pared by 6 bases and J by 11 bases, with 8 bases of the junction left unmatched. Germline assignment: CDR1 MNHEY and CDR2 SMNVEV (reference sequence). The CDR3 DNA reads as TGTGCCAGCAGACAGGGACAGGGGGTAGGATACACCTTC. This encodes CASRQGQGVGYTF.

This clone has a handful of counts. The chain combines TRBV10-3 with TRBJ1-5; 7 nucleotides match TRBD1. J was trimmed by 5 bases and V by 4 bases; bases with no gene match: 5. Per germline, CDR1 ENHRY and CDR2 SYGVKD. The CDR3 has 14 residues. CDR3 sequence: CAISVGDRDQPQHF. In nucleotides, the CDR3 is TGTGCCATCAGTGTAGGGGACAGAGATCAGCCCCAGCATTTT.

For this clone: Other DNA sequences from this sample encode an identical CDR3 as well. The chain links TRBV5-1 to TRBJ2-7; 10 bases fit TRBD1. Germline values: CDR1 SGHRS, CDR2 YFSETQ. The V and J ends lost 3 bases and 2 bases, in that order; junction bases with no gene match: 5. The CDR3 contains 15 residues. The CDR3 loop reads CASSSGTGVTYEQYF. The CDR3 DNA reads as TGCGCCAGCAGCTCCGGGACAGGGGTCACCTACGAGCAGTACTTC. Full variable domain (outside the CDR3, taken from reference TRBV5-1 and TRBJ2-7): KAGVTQTPRYLIKTRGQQVTLSCSPISGHRSVSWYQQTPGQGLQFLFEYFSETQRNKGNFPGRFSGRQFSNSRSEMNVSTLELGDSALYLCASSSGTGVTYEQYFGPGTRLTVT.

This clone has a handful of counts. The CDR3, as DNA: TGTGCCAGCAGTGAATCAATGAACACTGAAGCTTTCTTT. Encoded protein: CASSESMNTEAFF. This chain uses TRBV6-1 with TRBJ1-1; D ambiguous. This CDR3 is built from 13 residues. The V and J ends lost 2 bases and 0 bases respectively, with 4 bases between them. CDR1 and CDR2 from the germline V gene are MNHNS and SASEGT.

The table lists this clone with a few counts. The rearrangement joins TRBV10-3 to TRBJ2-7, with D perhaps matching TRBD2 (6 bases). V gave up 9 bases and J gave up 0 bases, with 12 bases separating them. This CDR3 region has 13 residues. Per germline, CDR1 ENHRY and CDR2 SYGVKD. CDR3 region: CAIGGEDSYEQYF. In nucleotides, the CDR3 is TGTGCCATTGGTGGGGAGGACTCCTACGAGCAGTACTTC.

Here the CDR3 DNA reads TGTGCCACCAGCAGAGATCAGGGGCAGATCTCCTACAATGAGCAGTTCTTC. Its protein is CATSRDQGQISYNEQFF. V and J are TRBV15 and TRBJ2-1; D perhaps matches TRBD1 (6 bases). This CDR3 is 17 amino acids long. Germline V lookup: CDR1 LNHNV, CDR2 YYDKDF (reference sequence). Trimming left V 0 bases short and J 0 bases short, with 12 bases between.

The V call is TRBV27, the J call TRBJ2-1; 7 bases align to TRBD1. This CDR3 is 17 amino acids long. Trimming cost V 7 bases and J 5 bases; bases outside gene matches: 17. From germline, CDR1 is MNHEY and CDR2 SMNVEV (reference sequence). This CDR3 reads CASTGPGIDRANNEQFF. The DNA for the CDR3 is TGTGCCAGCACCGGTCCCGGGATAGACAGGGCAAACAATGAGCAGTTCTTC.

DNA for the CDR3: TGCGCCAGCAGCTACCGACAGGGTACCTACGAGCAGTACTTC. Translation: CASSYRQGTYEQYF. This chain links TRBV5-1 with TRBJ2-7; the match to TRBD1 covers 7 bases. Looked up from germline, CDR1 is SGHRS and CDR2 is YFSETQ. Trimming took 3 bases from V and 2 from J; bases not matched to a gene: 5. The CDR3 length is 14 residues.

The rearrangement joins TRBV30 to TRBJ1-1, with TRBD1 matching 7 bases. Per the germline V gene, CDR1 is GTSNPN and CDR2 is SVGIG (reference sequence). The CDR3 totals 13 residues. J gave up 5 bases and V 5 bases, and 8 bases lay outside the gene matches. CDR3 in amino acids: CAWARQGATEAFF. As DNA, the CDR3 is TGTGCCTGGGCCCGACAGGGCGCAACTGAAGCTTTCTTT.

The rearrangement links TRBV11-2 to TRBJ1-1; no clear D gene. The V and J ends lost 6 bases and 3 bases respectively, with 8 bases between them. Looked up from germline, CDR1 is SGHAT and CDR2 is FQNNGV. This CDR3 has 12 amino acids. The CDR3 loop is CASSREDTEAFF. CDR3 coding DNA: TGTGCCAGCAGTCGAGAGGACACTGAAGCTTTCTTT.